This paragraph reports one T cell receptor (beta chain). The antigen is undetermined. The record originates from a study of cytomegalovirus exposure and HLA in healthy donors. About the research overall: As an earlier analysis found, some 170 million T cells yielded about 120 million unique TCR beta sequences.

The primer mix had 60 Vbeta and 13 Jbeta primers. This table comes from immunoSEQ multiplex PCR, and its TCRdb copy is limited to in-frame clones, with some not included. The sample records about 55,000 clones, 55% to 85% being singletons. Points from the study as a whole: In a later analysis, CMV-associated beta chains were mostly HLA-associated, it appeared.

The source of this sequence is a man aged 35 to 55 in good health and CMV-seropositive. The source material was PBMCs.

CDR3 amino acids: CASSLVVSGSYEQYF. The CDR3 DNA reads TGTGCCAGCAGCTTAGTCGTTAGCGGCTCCTACGAGCAGTACTTC. V usage is TRBV7-8 and J usage is TRBJ2-7; TRBD2 might be the D (6 bases). V was cut by 1 base and J by 0 bases, with 10 bases left in between. There are 15 residues in the CDR3. Germline CDR1 is SGHVS and CDR2 is FQNEAQ.